This T cell receptor (beta chain) emerged from a study of T cell responses to AZD1222 COVID-19 vaccine. To note about this clone: Its antigen is as yet unknown.

Study-wide points: Just a handful of people given AZD1222 tested seropositive at baseline. Per reports, nearly half of all spike-specific TCRs target regions that are unmutated in variants. Across the whole spike, CD4 TCRs peaked at regions 160-218 and 743-854.

Looked up from germline, CDR1 is MRHNA and CDR2 is SNTAGT. There are 16 residues in the CDR3. V gave up 6 bases and J gave up 2 bases, with 17 bases separating them. The table came from immunoSEQ multiplex PCR; TCRdb's copy has only in-frame clones and leaves some out. The table has nearly 95,000 clones, 80% to 90% seen once; the top ten hold 2% to 2.5%. The specimen comprised peripheral blood, sampled 28 days after the second AZD1222 dose. This receptor was identified in an adult who received the AZD1222 COVID-19 vaccine. The genes are TRBV6-4 and TRBJ1-3; D is perhaps TRBD1 (5 bases). CDR3 nucleotides: TGTGCCAGCAGGGGGCGGCGGCGCAAGGCTGGAAACACCATATATTTT. This translates into CASRGRRRKAGNTIYF.